This passage covers 10 T cell receptor beta chains from one sample sequenced in a study of CD4 T cells in relation to SARS-CoV-2 and coronaviruses. CD4+ T cells from unexposed donors were obtained before the COVID-19 pandemic (2011-2018). After roughly 9 days of culture, CD4+ T cells were isolated. TCRdb keeps only in-frame clones here, not all; method: immunoSEQ multiplex PCR. The sample yields about 17,000 clones, about 81% seen once. The antigens of these receptors remain unknown. The specimen sequenced was CD4+ T cells from PBMCs, cultured in vitro. These receptors all come from a human donor in good health.

The J gene is TRBJ2-3, the V gene TRBV10-3, with 7 bases lining up with TRBD2. The V gene's germline CDR1 is ENHRY and CDR2 SYGVKD. The CDR3 covers 14 residues. V trimming: 11 bases; J trimming: 9 bases; junction bases outside the gene matches: 17. CDR3 amino acids: CAVRRVGEGDTQYF. The CDR3 DNA reads TGTGCCGTCCGTCGTGTCGGGGAGGGAGACACGCAGTATTTT.

The chain employs TRBV10-1 and TRBJ2-2, with D uncertain. CDR1 and CDR2 from the germline V gene are WNHNN and SYGVQD (reference sequence). The V end was cut by 6 bases, the J end by 6 bases, with 11 bases between. The CDR3 runs to 13 residues. CDR3 residues: CASRENSAGELFF. In nucleotides, the CDR3 is TGCGCCAGCAGGGAAAATTCGGCCGGGGAGCTGTTTTTT.

This chain links TRBV7-3 with TRBJ2-1; maybe TRBD1 (6 bases). With 2 bases removed from V and 3 bases from J, the gap between germline ends came to 14 bases. CDR1 SGHTA and CDR2 FQGTGA come from the germline V gene. The CDR3 is made up of 16 amino acids. CDR3 loop: CASSLLVGAGYNEQFF. CDR3 nucleotides: TGTGCCAGCAGCTTACTGGTGGGGGCGGGCTACAATGAGCAGTTCTTC.

This chain connects TRBV20-1 to TRBJ2-7, with D possibly matching TRBD2 (5 bases). Between the trimmed V and J ends, which lost 6 bases and 4 bases, there was a span of 10 bases. The CDR3 contains 11 residues. CDR1 is DFQATT, CDR2 SNEGSKA, per germline (reference sequence). The DNA of the CDR3 is TGCAGTGCCCGCCGGGATTACGAGCAGTACTTC. Translating gives CSARRDYEQYF.

The rearrangement uses TRBV29-1 and TRBJ2-2, with 14 bases aligning to TRBD2. The CDR3 runs 16 residues. Germline V gene lookup returns CDR1 SQVTM and CDR2 ANQGSEA. V lost 7 bases and J lost 1; bases outside the gene matches: 5. In DNA form, the CDR3 reads TGCAGCGCCTCCGGGACTAGCGGGGGGAACACCGGGGAGCTGTTTTTT. Its translation is CSASGTSGGNTGELFF.

The V gene is TRBV18, the J gene TRBJ2-2; no clear D gene. Trimming left V 2 bases short and J 5 bases short, with 6 bases between. The germline V gene encodes CDR1 KGHSH and CDR2 LQKENI. CDR3 size: 13 residues. The CDR3 DNA is TGTGCCAGCTCACCAGGGTTGACCGGGGAGCTGTTTTTT. It translates to CASSPGLTGELFF.

This chain connects TRBV19 to TRBJ1-2; D may be TRBD1 (5 bases). CDR1 is LNHDA, CDR2 SQIVND, per germline (reference sequence). Trimming pared 4 bases from V and 3 bases from J, leaving 9 bases between. The CDR3 extends over 13 amino acids. The CDR3 DNA sequence: TGTGCCAGTAGTAGCAGGGAGGACTATGGCTACACCTTC. Protein product: CASSSREDYGYTF.

This clone was picked up a small number of times. The V gene is TRBV5-1, the J gene TRBJ1-3; 7 nucleotides align to TRBD1. Germline CDR1 and CDR2: SGHRS and YFSETQ. The length of the CDR3 is 14 residues. V lost 3 bases to trimming and J lost 3 bases; unmatched junction nucleotides: 3. Here the CDR3 DNA reads TGCGCCAGCAGCTATACAGGGGATGGAAACACCATATATTTT. Its protein product is CASSYTGDGNTIYF.

This clone has a handful of counts. The rearrangement joins TRBV4-1 to TRBJ2-7; D is uncertain. V lost 5 bases and J 1 base, leaving 18 bases between the germline ends. The CDR3 consists of 16 residues. Germline CDR1 reads MGHRA; CDR2 reads YSYEKL. CDR3 in amino acids: CASSEAFYSISYEQYF. The CDR3 DNA reads TGCGCCAGCAGCGAAGCGTTTTACTCAATTTCCTACGAGCAGTACTTC.

The chain employs TRBV2 and TRBJ2-7; maybe TRBD2 (6 bases). Germline V gene sequence: CDR1 SNHLY, CDR2 FYNNEI. Between the trimmed V and J ends, which lost 7 bases and 6 bases, there was a span of 13 bases. This CDR3 spans 12 amino acids. The CDR3 bases are TGTGCCAGCACCATGGGGGGAGGCGAGCAGTACTTC. This codes for CASTMGGGEQYF.